Listed below are T cell receptor beta chains from one sample, sequenced in a study of OX40 agonist ivuxolimab in advanced cancers. The protocol was immunoSEQ multiplex PCR, while the TCRdb copy is restricted to in-frame clones and leaves out a portion. The sample gives 70,000 to 80,000 clones, roughly 92% of which show up once; 6.2% is in the top ten. This specimen was CD4+ or CD8+ T cells sorted from blood, taken in a trial of the OX40 agonist ivuxolimab. The receptors derive from an adult with an advanced solid tumor such as melanoma, head and neck, liver or kidney cancer. The conserved cysteine and the conserved F or W are not part of the CDR3 here.

v_call,cdr3_aa
TRBV5-4,ASSHRHHGYEQY
TRBV15,ATSREGGSSYEQY
TRBV29-1,SVEELKDLQETQY
TRBV5-1,ASSLEGFSTDTQY
TRBV7-8,ASRSGTSYGYT
TRBV28,ASSYAGAYSTDTQY
TRBV5-1,ASSTGSPYGYT
TRBV27,ASSFLQGAEEQY
TRBV27,ASSLSIAGSSYEQY
TRBV5-1,ASSFTDTQY
TRBV28,ASSEIATNEKLF
TRBV5-6,ASSLGWGASNTEAF
TRBV5-1,ASSPGGGEKLF
TRBV11-2,ASSMGQGYEQY
TRBV11-3,ASSLELGSYNEQF
TRBV4-1,ASSQDIRVQGTKNIQY
TRBV27,ASSSGTGGGGEQF
TRBV29-1,SVEEDGDRLF
TRBV4-1,ASSQELILGLRQETQY
TRBV6-5,ASREFKSGELF
TRBV6-1,ASSERSRSLNYGYT
TRBV5-1,ATRRAANTEAF
TRBV28,ASSVRGPHTDTQY
TRBV15,ATSRGVAGDTQY
TRBV25-1,ASSGRRVTDTQY
TRBV6-5,ASSHGQGAVGYT
TRBV9,ASRATDRDYGYT
TRBV5-6,ASSWRLVPSYEQY
TRBV19,ASSIEPMGTDTQY
TRBV6-5,ASIKGTEAF
TRBV28,ASSSIVQGTPYEQY
TRBV27,ASSFYNEQF